The 25 T cell receptor beta chains reported below all come from one sample, sequenced in a study of control samples from healthy donors and cancer patients. Using immunoSEQ multiplex PCR, the repertoire was profiled, and TCRdb retains in-frame clones only, with some absent. The table includes about 40,000 clones, about 94% detected once. The source material was blood. These receptors were collected from a woman between 45 and 65 years old in good health.

The chain joins TRBV12-3 or TRBV12-4 to TRBJ1-1; 7 nucleotides agree with TRBD1. The CDR3 spans 12 residues. V lost 6 bases to trimming and J lost 9 bases; unmatched junction nucleotides: 7. The CDR3 coding sequence is TGTGCCAGCAGCCCTGGGACAGAGAAAGCTTTCTTT. It specifies CASSPGTEKAFF.

The rearrangement joins TRBV3-1 (or the pseudogene TRBV3-2) to TRBJ1-3; D remains unclear. The germline V gene encodes CDR1 LGHDT and CDR2 YNNKEL (reference sequence). Trimming took 2 bases from V and 2 from J, leaving 4 bases between them. The CDR3 is made up of 13 amino acids. The CDR3 sequence: CASSQTAGNTIYF. The CDR3 region has the DNA TGTGCCAGCAGCCAAACGGCTGGAAACACCATATATTTT.

The chain is built from TRBV11-3 and TRBJ1-1; 11 nucleotides align to TRBD1. Germline loops: CDR1 SGHNT, CDR2 YENEEA. This CDR3 spans 15 amino acids. V lost 3 bases, J lost 6 bases, and 6 bases stayed unmatched. The CDR3 reads CASSLGTGGLAEAFF. CDR3 DNA sequence: TGTGCCAGCAGCTTGGGGACAGGGGGTCTCGCTGAAGCTTTCTTT.

Comments on this clone: Other DNA sequences in this sample translate to the same CDR3. The chain has TRBV5-4 and TRBJ2-3; TRBD2 aligns across 9 bases. CDR1 is SGHNT and CDR2 is YYREEE in the germline V gene (reference sequence). The CDR3 is 18 amino acids. The ends lost 0 bases at V and 2 bases at J; junction bases unmatched: 10. The CDR3 reads CASSLAGAGGRTTDTQYF. In DNA form, the CDR3 reads TGTGCCAGCAGCTTGGCGGGGGCGGGGGGGAGGACCACAGATACGCAGTATTTT.

The chain has TRBV6-6 and TRBJ1-2; 7 bases map to TRBD1. Unmatched junction bases numbered 7, after V lost 4 bases and J lost 2 bases. CDR1 is MNHNY, CDR2 SVGAGI, per germline (reference sequence). The CDR3 runs 15 residues. The CDR3 nucleotides read TGTGCCAGCAGTTCCACCGGGACAGAGAACTATGGCTACACCTTC. This encodes CASSSTGTENYGYTF.

The chain uses TRBV9 and TRBJ2-2; 10 bases line up with TRBD2. The CDR3 consists of 17 residues. Germline CDR1 SGDLS, CDR2 YYNGEE. Trimming cost V 3 bases and J 7 bases; bases outside gene matches: 12. CDR3 residues: CASSARGLAVSGGELFF. CDR3 nucleotides: TGTGCCAGCAGCGCCCGAGGACTAGCGGTGAGCGGCGGGGAGCTGTTTTTT.

The sample holds a few counts of this clone. This chain joins TRBV5-6 and TRBJ2-3; D perhaps matches TRBD1 (6 bases). Per germline, CDR1 SGHDT and CDR2 YYEEEE. The CDR3 runs 13 residues. V lost 4 bases and J 6 bases, leaving 12 bases between the germline ends. The CDR3 nucleotides are TGTGCCAGCAGCCCTACAGGGTTTGATACGCAGTATTTT. It encodes CASSPTGFDTQYF.

The chain links TRBV7-9 to TRBJ2-5; 7 bases are a match to TRBD1. The CDR3 runs to 17 residues. J lost 0 bases, V lost 4 bases, and 11 bases had no gene match. From germline, CDR1 is SEHNR and CDR2 FQNEAQ (reference sequence). This chain's CDR3 is CASSWGPGTANQETQYF. CDR3 DNA sequence: TGTGCCAGCAGCTGGGGGCCGGGGACAGCGAACCAAGAGACCCAGTACTTC.

This chain uses TRBV4-3 with TRBJ1-6; no reliable D call. Germline CDR1 LGHNA, CDR2 YSLEER. The germline V and J ends were trimmed by 0 bases and 6 bases, with 9 bases remaining between them. There are 15 residues in the CDR3. Here the CDR3 DNA reads TGCGCCAGCAGCCAAGATTGGCAGTCTAATTCACCCCTCCACTTT. Amino acids: CASSQDWQSNSPLHF.

V is TRBV28 and J is TRBJ1-6; 7 positions match TRBD1. CDR3 length: 16 residues. Germline V gene data show CDR1 as MDHEN and CDR2 as SYDVKM. V was clipped by 2 bases and J by 9 bases; unmatched bases: 10. The CDR3 bases are TGTGCCAGCAGTTTAATGAGTCACAGGGGTGCTTCACCCCTCCACTTT. It yields the protein CASSLMSHRGASPLHF.

A single count supports this clone. The chain recombines TRBV3-1 (or the pseudogene TRBV3-2) with TRBJ1-2; D remains unclear. CDR1 is LGHDT, CDR2 YNNKEL, per germline (reference sequence). V was trimmed by 0 bases and J by 5 bases, leaving 10 bases between them. This CDR3 is built from 14 residues. The CDR3 DNA reads TGTGCCAGCAGCCAAGACCGGACGGCTTATGGCTACACCTTC. Translation gives CASSQDRTAYGYTF.

This sequence joins TRBV27 and TRBJ1-3; D perhaps matches TRBD1 (5 bases). V lost 3 bases and J 2 bases, leaving 11 bases between the germline ends. Per germline, CDR1 MNHEY and CDR2 SMNVEV (reference sequence). The CDR3 length is 15 residues. The CDR3 DNA sequence: TGTGCCAGCAGTTTGAGGGGATACGCTGGAAACACCATATATTTT. It is translated as CASSLRGYAGNTIYF.

V gene TRBV5-1 combines with J gene TRBJ2-5; 7 nucleotides line up with TRBD2. This CDR3 is built from 14 residues. The ends lost 0 bases at V and 4 bases at J; junction bases unmatched: 3. The germline CDR1 and CDR2 sequences are SGHRS and YFSETQ. The CDR3 region has the DNA TGCGCCAGCAGCTTGGTAGCGGGTAGAGAGACCCAGTACTTC. The encoded protein is CASSLVAGRETQYF.

The V gene is TRBV7-9, the J gene TRBJ1-5, with D perhaps matching TRBD1 (6 bases). Per germline, CDR1 SEHNR and CDR2 FQNEAQ (reference sequence). V shed 4 bases and J shed 6 bases, with 10 bases lying between them. The CDR3 length is 13 residues. The CDR3 loop reads CASSSQGTQPQHF. Here the CDR3 DNA reads TGTGCCAGCAGCTCCCAGGGGACTCAGCCCCAGCATTTT.

This clone has a single count. The CDR3, as DNA: TGTGCCAGCAGCCTTGGGACAGGGGAAGCAAGCAGGGACATTCAGTACTTC. As protein: CASSLGTGEASRDIQYF. The chain uses TRBV7-2 and TRBJ2-4; 10 bases match TRBD1. The V segment lost 5 bases and the J segment 8 bases; nucleotides outside the gene matches: 15. Per the germline V gene, CDR1 is SGHTA and CDR2 is FQGNSA. There are 17 residues in the CDR3.

The chain carries TRBV2 and TRBJ2-7, with TRBD1 matching 7 bases. V shed 6 bases and J 0 bases; nucleotides not matched to a gene: 5. This CDR3 comprises 14 residues. The germline V gene encodes CDR1 SNHLY and CDR2 FYNNEI. The CDR3 region is CASRGGSSSYEQYF. For the CDR3, the DNA is TGTGCCAGCAGAGGGGGCTCGAGCTCCTACGAGCAGTACTTC.

The chain has TRBV7-8 and TRBJ1-1, with 9 bases lining up with TRBD1. This CDR3 has 15 amino acids. Germline V gene data show CDR1 as SGHVS and CDR2 as FQNEAQ. V gave up 5 bases and J gave up 4 bases; unmatched junction bases: 8. CDR3 sequence (DNA): TGTGCCAGCAGCCCCGGGACAGGGAAGGGCACTGAAGCTTTCTTT. It yields the protein CASSPGTGKGTEAFF.

CDR3 region: CASSSKTGPYNEQFF. CDR3 DNA: TGTGCCAGCAGCAGTAAGACAGGGCCCTACAATGAGCAGTTCTTC. J is TRBJ2-1 and V is TRBV5-4; TRBD1 matches 7 bases. CDR3 length: 15 residues. After removal of 4 bases from V and 2 bases from J, the junction contained 6 bases not matched to a gene. Germline V gene lookup returns CDR1 SGHNT and CDR2 YYREEE (reference sequence).

The rearrangement links TRBV10-3 to TRBJ2-3; tentatively, D is TRBD1 (6 bases). Trimming cost V 6 bases and J 0 bases, with 10 bases left between them. There are 14 residues in the CDR3. Germline V gives CDR1 ENHRY, CDR2 SYGVKD. CDR3 sequence reads: CAIRNRESTDTQYF. The CDR3 nucleotides read TGTGCCATCAGAAACAGGGAGAGCACAGATACGCAGTATTTT.

This sequence joins TRBV11-2 and TRBJ1-2; D uncertain. The V end lost 5 bases, the J end lost 6 bases, and 13 bases lay between the germline ends. The CDR3 contains 13 residues. Per germline, CDR1 SGHAT and CDR2 FQNNGV. CDR3 sequence: CASSDLVWNGYTF. CDR3 bases: TGTGCCAGCAGCGACTTAGTGTGGAATGGCTACACCTTC.

The genes are TRBV21-1 and TRBJ1-1; TRBD1 is taken as the D call from the table, unchecked against the DNA. TRBV21-1 is marked as a pseudogene. The CDR3 extends over 17 amino acids. The CDR3 reads CASSPPTTARASTEAFF. CDR3 DNA: TGTGCCAGCAGCCCCCCTACGACAGCAAGAGCGAGCACTGAAGCTTTCTTT.

The chain is built from TRBV19 and TRBJ1-1; 8 positions agree with TRBD1. This CDR3 spans 14 amino acids. Germline CDR1 is LNHDA and CDR2 is SQIVND (reference sequence). The J segment lost 5 bases and the V segment lost 5 bases, leaving 7 bases of the junction unmatched. CDR3 residues: CASSPRTGYTEAFF. The DNA for the CDR3 is TGTGCCAGTAGTCCTAGGACAGGGTATACTGAAGCTTTCTTT.

This clone has a single count. This rearrangement joins TRBV19 to TRBJ1-2, with D possibly matching TRBD1 (6 bases). V was clipped by 4 bases and J by 4 bases, with 16 bases between them. CDR1 LNHDA and CDR2 SQIVND come from the germline V gene (reference sequence). This CDR3 has 15 residues. CDR3 bases: TGTGCCAGTAGTACTCGAACGGGACACCTCTATGGCTACACCTTC. Its protein product is CASSTRTGHLYGYTF.

This chain uses TRBV11-2 with TRBJ1-2; D possibly corresponds to TRBD1 (5 bases). Germline V gives CDR1 SGHAT, CDR2 FQNNGV. The CDR3 loop spans 16 amino acids. Trimming removed 5 bases from V and 4 bases from J, with 20 bases in between. Here the CDR3 reads CASSLSGRERGYGYTF. The CDR3 region has the DNA TGTGCCAGCAGCCTAAGTGGCAGGGAGAGGGGCTATGGCTACACCTTC.

The CDR3 spells CASSLIQGANSPLHF. As DNA, the CDR3 is TGTGCCAGCTCACTTATACAGGGGGCGAATTCACCCCTCCACTTT. This chain links TRBV18 with TRBJ1-6; 9 bases line up with TRBD1. Germline V gene lookup returns CDR1 KGHSH and CDR2 LQKENI. This CDR3 region has 15 residues. With 4 bases clipped from V and 7 bases from J, the junction kept 5 bases outside the gene matches.